The 32 T cell receptor beta chains in this list originate from one sample, sequenced in a study of low-dose radiotherapy and immunotherapy resistance in tumors. First-strand cDNA relied on TRAV- and TRBV-specific primers spanning alpha and beta chains. With a constant-region primer and a V-primer adapter, TCRs were subjected to approximately 18 PCR cycles of amplification. Each CDR3 protein gets one entry after TCRdb re-called the reads with MiXCR. The sample has over 70,000 distinct CDR3 sequences, around 32% seen once; the top ten hold more than 9.5%. Time point described: before trial treatment. Specimen: PBMCs, collected before treatment. These receptors were collected from a female donor with ovarian cancer.

Only a few counts were recorded for this clonotype. This chain links TRBV12-3 or TRBV12-4 with TRBJ2-1; D might be TRBD1 (5 bases). This CDR3 is 13 amino acids long. V was pared by 2 bases and J by 8 bases, with 10 bases between. This chain's CDR3 is CASSLSPRDEQFF. CDR3 nucleotide sequence: TGTGCCAGCAGTTTATCGCCCAGGGATGAGCAGTTCTTC.

Remarks on this clonotype: It is likely a read error: a sequence one base away is far more abundant. V and J are TRBV28 and TRBJ1-5; 7 nucleotides line up with TRBD1. CDR3 length: 14 amino acids. The germline V gene encodes CDR1 MDHEN and CDR2 SYDVKM. V shed 10 bases and J 6 bases; nucleotides not matched to a gene: 12. CDR3 sequence reads: CAISITGESQPQHF. CDR3 sequence (DNA): TGTGCCATCAGCATCACAGGGGAGAGTCAGCCCCAGCATTTT.

This clonotype was seen at least ten times. The rearrangement links TRBV6-2 or TRBV6-3 to TRBJ2-1; D remains ambiguous. Germline lookup yields CDR1 MNHEY and CDR2 SVGEGT. The length of the CDR3 is 12 residues. The V and J ends lost 4 bases and 2 bases respectively, with 3 bases between them. The CDR3 reads CASSSTYNEQFF. As DNA, the CDR3 is TGTGCCAGCAGTTCCACCTACAATGAGCAGTTCTTC.

This clonotype was counted ten times or more. The rearrangement joins TRBV6-1 to TRBJ1-5; D not resolved. V dropped 1 base and J dropped 0 bases, with 7 bases sitting between them. The CDR3 length is 15 residues. In germline, CDR1 is MNHNS, CDR2 SASEGT. CDR3 DNA sequence: TGTGCCAGCAGTGAAGGGGTGTATAGCAATCAGCCCCAGCATTTT. Translation: CASSEGVYSNQPQHF.

Concerning this clonotype: A far larger clone is one base from this, pointing to a likely read error. This chain uses TRBV10-3 with TRBJ2-7; 7 bases are a match to TRBD1. The CDR3 sequence is 15 residues long. After removal of 0 bases from V and 7 bases from J, the junction contained 9 bases not matched to a gene. Germline V gene data show CDR1 as ENHRY and CDR2 as SYGVKD. Here the CDR3 DNA reads TGTGCCATCAGTGAGTCGGGGGACAGATACAATGAGCAGTACTTC. The encoded protein is CAISESGDRYNEQYF.

The table lists this clonotype with many counts. J is TRBJ1-1 and V is TRBV5-1; D might be TRBD1 (5 bases). Germline V gene lookup returns CDR1 SGHRS and CDR2 YFSETQ. V was trimmed by 0 bases and J by 1 base, leaving 10 bases between them. The CDR3 is made up of 15 amino acids. CDR3 sequence: CASSLDGARNTEAFF. The CDR3 nucleotides read TGCGCCAGCAGCTTGGACGGGGCCAGGAACACTGAAGCTTTCTTT. The entire variable domain, with the rest obtained from reference TRBV5-1 and TRBJ1-1, is as follows: KAGVTQTPRYLIKTRGQQVTLSCSPISGHRSVSWYQQTPGQGLQFLFEYFSETQRNKGNFPGRFSGRQFSNSRSEMNVSTLELGDSALYLCASSLDGARNTEAFFGQGTRLTVV.

Regarding this clonotype: With only one base between it and a far larger clone, this is likely a read error. In DNA form, the CDR3 reads TGTGCCAGCGGCCCAAAGGGGGCGGGCACCGGGGAGCTGTTTTTT. It encodes CASGPKGAGTGELFF. The rearrangement joins TRBV4-2 to TRBJ2-2; TRBD1 matches 7 bases. This CDR3 region has 15 residues. Germline trimming cut 8 bases from V and 4 bases from J; bases unmatched to any gene: 10. Germline V gene data show CDR1 as LGHNA and CDR2 as YNFKEQ.

Many counts were recorded for this clonotype. The chain combines TRBV28 with TRBJ2-1, with unresolved D. Germline V gene lookup returns CDR1 MDHEN and CDR2 SYDVKM. The CDR3 loop spans 11 amino acids. The V and J ends lost 4 bases and 3 bases respectively, with 1 base between them. The CDR3 DNA reads TGTGCCAGCAGTTACTACAATGAGCAGTTCTTC. This codes for CASSYYNEQFF.

Remarks on this clonotype: The junction does not match germline at one end; this may be a read error. The V and J genes are TRBV4-3 and TRBJ2-7; D ambiguous. Germline V gene sequence: CDR1 LGHNA, CDR2 YSLEER. The CDR3 consists of 15 residues. CDR3 coding DNA: TGCGCCAGCAGCCAAGCAGTTGGTACGGTCTACGAGCAATACTTC. The encoded protein is CASSQAVGTVYEQYF.

This clonotype has more than one count but fewer than ten. The CDR3 is CASSSRTSGREGYEQYF. The CDR3 DNA is TGTGCCAGCAGTTCCCGGACTAGCGGGAGGGAAGGCTACGAGCAGTACTTC. This chain joins TRBV6-6 and TRBJ2-7; 15 bases fit TRBD2. The V gene's germline CDR1 is MNHNY and CDR2 SVGAGI (reference sequence). V gave up 4 bases and J gave up 3 bases; unmatched junction bases: 7. The CDR3 consists of 17 residues.

The rearrangement joins TRBV28 to TRBJ2-7; 8 nucleotides align to TRBD1. Germline CDR1 reads MDHEN; CDR2 reads SYDVKM. With V trimmed by 7 bases and J by 1 base, 6 bases remained unmatched. There are 14 residues in the CDR3. Here the CDR3 reads CASTEGTGSYEQYF. The CDR3 DNA reads as TGTGCCAGCACAGAAGGGACAGGATCCTACGAGCAGTACTTC.

This clonotype was observed many times. The chain carries TRBV7-2 and TRBJ1-2; D gene uncertain. Trimming took 2 bases from V and 0 from J, leaving 13 bases between them. The CDR3 has 16 residues. Germline V CDR1 and CDR2: SGHTA, FQGNSA. CDR3 in DNA: TGTGCCAGCAGCTTATATTCGCGCTCAACTAACTATGGCTACACCTTC. This encodes CASSLYSRSTNYGYTF.

Many counts were recorded for this clonotype. The chain is built from TRBV25-1 and TRBJ2-1; TRBD2 matches at 7 bases. Trimming cost V 7 bases and J 1 base; bases outside gene matches: 7. Germline values: CDR1 MGHDK, CDR2 SYGVNS. The CDR3 totals 15 residues. The DNA for the CDR3 is TGTGCCAGCACCCGACCGGGACTATCCTACAATGAGCAGTTCTTC. This sequence encodes CASTRPGLSYNEQFF.

This clonotype was detected many times. The J gene is TRBJ1-2, the V gene TRBV23-1; D possibly corresponds to TRBD1 (5 bases). TRBV23-1 is an ORF, and what it does is uncertain. Trimming removed 6 bases at V and 7 bases at J, with 15 bases between. This CDR3 is built from 13 residues. The CDR3 nucleotides read TGCGCCAGCAGCCACACGGGGGAGGGTGGCTACACCTTC. Encoded protein: CASSHTGEGGYTF.

This clonotype was picked up many times. The chain joins TRBV20-1 to TRBJ1-6, with 8 bases matching TRBD1. The CDR3 is 16 residues long. CDR1 and CDR2 from the germline V gene are DFQATT and SNEGSKA (reference sequence). Trimming took 1 base from V and 0 from J; bases not matched to a gene: 2. CDR3 in DNA: TGCAGTGCTAGAGTAGGGACAGGCTCCTATAATTCACCCCTCCACTTT. It translates to CSARVGTGSYNSPLHF.

This clonotype was picked up many times. The V call is TRBV18, the J call TRBJ1-6; TRBD1 matches 9 bases. This CDR3 contains 13 residues. V was pared by 3 bases and J by 9 bases, with 0 bases of the junction left unmatched. Germline V lookup: CDR1 KGHSH, CDR2 LQKENI. The CDR3 DNA follows: TGTGCCAGCTCACCGGACAGGGGTTCACCCCTCCACTTT. It codes for CASSPDRGSPLHF.

The chain links TRBV7-8 to TRBJ1-4, with D possibly matching TRBD1 (5 bases). CDR3 size: 14 residues. With 8 bases removed from V and 7 bases from J, the gap between germline ends came to 17 bases. Germline loops: CDR1 SGHVS, CDR2 FQNEAQ. The chain's CDR3 is CASRPRGRGEKLFF. CDR3 in DNA: TGTGCCAGCCGACCGCGGGGGAGGGGTGAAAAACTGTTTTTT.

This clonotype was detected many times. At one end the junction does not follow the germline gene, possibly because of a read error. This rearrangement joins TRBV7-9 to TRBJ2-7, with D possibly matching TRBD1 (6 bases). CDR1 is SEHNR, CDR2 FQNEAQ, per germline (reference sequence). The CDR3 extends over 17 amino acids. This chain's CDR3 is CASTPFAHGTLPYEQYF. The DNA of the CDR3 is TGCGCCAGCACCCCTTTCGCCCACGGGACACTACCTTACGAGCAGTACTTC.

In this sample, this clonotype turned up a few times. The rearrangement links TRBV4-3 to TRBJ2-1; no definite D call. The CDR3 totals 15 residues. The germline V gene encodes CDR1 LGHNA and CDR2 YSLEER. The germline V and J ends were trimmed by 0 bases and 10 bases, with 16 bases remaining between them. The CDR3 DNA reads as TGCGCCAGCAGCCAAGAGTATGTCTCCCTACGGGAGCAGTTCTTC. Amino acid sequence: CASSQEYVSLREQFF.

This clonotype was seen just once. The gene calls are TRBV7-2 and TRBJ1-5; D not certain. The CDR3 consists of 13 residues. The V end lost 3 bases, the J end lost 5 bases, and 8 bases lay between the germline ends. Germline assignment: CDR1 SGHTA and CDR2 FQGNSA. This CDR3 reads CASSLERHQPQHF. CDR3 in DNA: TGTGCCAGCAGCTTGGAGAGGCATCAGCCCCAGCATTTT.

In its sample, this clonotype was seen many times. V usage is TRBV6-6 and J usage is TRBJ2-2, with 9 bases lining up with TRBD2. This CDR3 spans 16 amino acids. J was trimmed by 6 bases and V by 2 bases; bases with no gene match: 7. In germline, CDR1 is MNHNY, CDR2 SVGAGI (reference sequence). The CDR3 loop reads CASSYAVAGAPGELFF. The CDR3 region has the DNA TGTGCCAGCAGTTACGCGGTAGCGGGGGCCCCCGGGGAGCTGTTTTTT.

The table lists this clonotype with many counts. The chain links TRBV29-1 to TRBJ1-2; possible D gene TRBD1, 5 bases. The length of the CDR3 is 13 residues. The germline V and J ends were trimmed by 0 bases and 7 bases, with 12 bases remaining between them. Germline V gene lookup returns CDR1 SQVTM and CDR2 ANQGSEA. This chain's CDR3 is CSVEEVEGTGYTF. The CDR3 DNA sequence: TGCAGCGTTGAAGAGGTTGAAGGGACTGGCTACACCTTC.

In its sample, this clonotype was seen a few times. The chain employs TRBV6-6 and TRBJ2-2, with D maybe TRBD1 (7 bases). Trimming shortened V by 6 bases and J by 3 bases, and 14 bases separated the two germline ends. CDR1 and CDR2 from the germline V gene are MNHNY and SVGAGI (reference sequence). This CDR3 is 15 amino acids long. The CDR3 protein is CASSPAGGHTGELFF. CDR3 in DNA: TGTGCCAGCAGCCCTGCAGGGGGGCACACCGGGGAGCTGTTTTTT.

Points on this clonotype: This likely came from a read error, as a far larger clone is one base away. The chain links TRBV18 to TRBJ2-1; D gene ambiguous. V shed 3 bases and J shed 10 bases, with 16 bases lying between them. The germline V gene encodes CDR1 KGHSH and CDR2 LQKENI. This CDR3 has 14 amino acids. This chain's CDR3 is CASSPDVFSYEQFF. As DNA, the CDR3 is TGTGCCAGCTCACCGGACGTATTTTCCTACGAGCAGTTCTTC.

This clonotype was detected a few times. This chain connects TRBV6-6 to TRBJ1-4, with 8 bases fitting TRBD1. This CDR3 contains 15 residues. CDR1 and CDR2 from the germline V gene are MNHNY and SVGAGI (reference sequence). Trimming took 8 bases from V and 5 from J; bases not matched to a gene: 10. The CDR3 loop reads CASRETGANNEKLFF. CDR3 sequence (DNA): TGTGCCAGCCGGGAGACAGGGGCGAACAATGAAAAACTGTTTTTT.

In this sample, this clonotype turned up many times. This chain uses TRBV6-2 or TRBV6-3 with TRBJ1-1; 10 bases match TRBD1. J was trimmed by 4 bases and V by 6 bases; bases with no gene match: 11. Germline V gives CDR1 MNHEY, CDR2 SVGEGT. The CDR3 totals 16 residues. This CDR3 reads CASRLSDRGLGTEAFF. For the CDR3, the DNA is TGTGCCAGCAGACTTTCAGACAGGGGGCTAGGCACTGAAGCTTTCTTT.

The chain has TRBV5-4 and TRBJ1-1, with D maybe TRBD1 (6 bases). With 1 base removed from V and 4 bases from J, the gap between germline ends came to 17 bases. The germline gives CDR1 SGHNT, CDR2 YYREEE (reference sequence). The CDR3 runs to 16 residues. The DNA of the CDR3 is TGTGCCAGCAGCTTGTTCCCCAGGGGAGGAGGCACTGAAGCTTTCTTT. Its translation is CASSLFPRGGGTEAFF.

This clonotype occurred once. This likely stems from a read error, as it lies one base from a far larger clone. This chain uses TRBV5-1 with TRBJ2-7; the D is unclear. From germline, CDR1 is SGHRS and CDR2 YFSETQ. CDR3 length: 13 amino acids. V was cut by 3 bases and J by 7 bases, with 14 bases left in between. The CDR3 sequence is CASSSGLYNEQYF. In DNA form, the CDR3 reads TGCGCCAGCAGCTCCGGGCTCTACAATGAGCAGTACTTC.

There are many counts of this clonotype. The chain employs TRBV7-6 and TRBJ2-1; 8 positions agree with TRBD2. V trimming: 5 bases; J trimming: 9 bases; junction bases outside the gene matches: 12. Germline V gives CDR1 SGHVS, CDR2 FNYEAQ. The CDR3 loop spans 15 amino acids. CDR3 DNA sequence: TGTGCCAGCAGCGTCACCCCACTAGCGGCTAGTGAGCAGTTCTTC. Its translation: CASSVTPLAASEQFF.

Points on this clonotype: This probably arose from a read error, given a far larger clone one base away. The chain couples TRBV21-1 to TRBJ1-5. TRBV21-1 is deemed a pseudogene. This CDR3 comprises 14 residues. The CDR3 is CDSRNPNWGQPQHF. CDR3 DNA sequence: TGTGACAGCAGGAACCCCAACTGGGGTCAGCCCCAGCATTTT.

This clonotype has a count of ten or more. V usage is TRBV20-1 and J usage is TRBJ2-7; 12 bases fit TRBD2. Germline CDR1 and CDR2: DFQATT and SNEGSKA (reference sequence). The V gene end was trimmed by 4 bases and the J gene end by 3 bases; junction bases not matched to a gene: 4. The CDR3 loop spans 14 amino acids. The CDR3 nucleotides are TGCAGTGCTACTGGACTAGCGGGGTTCTACGAGCAGTACTTC. This sequence encodes CSATGLAGFYEQYF.

There are many counts of this clonotype. The chain is built from TRBV20-1 and TRBJ2-5; D could derive from TRBD1 or TRBD2 (6 bases each). This CDR3 has 13 amino acids. V lost 6 bases and J lost 9, with 20 bases in between. In germline, CDR1 is DFQATT, CDR2 SNEGSKA (reference sequence). For the CDR3, the DNA is TGCAGTGCACCGTCCCCGGGGGCGCGGGCCCAGTACTTC. Its protein product is CSAPSPGARAQYF.